These 13 T cell receptor beta chains were all obtained from the same sample, sequenced in a study of human T cells and chemical hapten exposure. Time point denoted: pre-sensitization, week 0. Treatment: therapeutic diphenylcyclopropenone sensitization with weekly scalp DPC. TCRdb fed the RACE reads into MiXCR, producing one record per CDR3 protein. The sample comprises about 74,000 distinct CDR3 sequences, 12% to 15% of which are singletons, and more than 3.5% rests with the top ten. This material consisted of whole blood, taken in connection with sensitization to the hapten diphenylcyclopropenone (DPC). The source of these receptors is a woman between 45 and 65 years old with alopecia areata. Some clones in this sample may be carry-over from other donors' samples.

This clonotype was detected only a few times. The rearrangement links TRBV28 to TRBJ1-2, with D maybe TRBD1 (6 bases). Germline CDR1 is MDHEN and CDR2 is SYDVKM. The V gene lost 3 bases and the J gene lost 5 bases, with 13 bases spanning the gap. The CDR3 runs to 14 residues. CDR3 coding DNA: TGTGCCAGCAGTTTGAACAGGGAGGGTTATGGCTACACCTTC. Amino acid sequence: CASSLNREGYGYTF.

With regard to this clonotype: One end of the junction fails to match germline, which may point to a read error. The rearrangement joins TRBV29-1 to TRBJ2-6; the D gene could be TRBD1 or TRBD2 (5 bases each). Germline lookup yields CDR1 SQVTM and CDR2 ANQGSEA. CDR3 length: 14 residues. The CDR3 is CSVGGPSGAIVLTF. The DNA of the CDR3 is TGCAGCGTTGGCGGGCCCTCTGGGGCCATCGTCCTGACTTTC. Supplemented by reference TRBV29-1 and TRBJ2-6, the full variable domain reads SAVISQKPSRDICQRGTSLTIQCQVDSQVTMMFWYRQQPGQSLTLIATANQGSEATYESGFVIDKFPISRPNLTFSTLTVSNMSPEDSSIYLCSVGGPSGAIVLTFGAGSRLTVL.

This clonotype was seen a few times. The chain joins TRBV2 to TRBJ2-7; D may be TRBD1 (5 bases). Trimming took 10 bases from V and 0 from J, leaving 10 bases between them. This CDR3 has 12 amino acids. Germline-derived CDR1 and CDR2 are SNHLY and FYNNEI. The CDR3 spells CAMTVFSYEQYF. In DNA, the CDR3 is TGTGCCATGACAGTTTTCTCCTACGAGCAGTACTTC.

V usage is TRBV3-1 and J usage is TRBJ2-4; 7 bases line up with TRBD2. This CDR3 is built from 14 residues. Germline V gene lookup returns CDR1 LGHDT and CDR2 YNNKEL (reference sequence). After removal of 4 bases from V and 6 bases from J, the junction contained 6 bases not matched to a gene. CDR3 amino acids: CASSPTGGGNIQYF. In nucleotides, the CDR3 is TGTGCCAGCAGCCCAACCGGCGGGGGAAACATTCAGTACTTC.

This clonotype has just a few counts. This rearrangement joins TRBV15 to TRBJ2-3; D gene uncertain. Germline V gives CDR1 LNHNV, CDR2 YYDKDF (reference sequence). CDR3 length equals 14 residues. Trimming took off 5 bases at V and 4 bases at J, with 13 bases between the two ends. The CDR3, as DNA: TGTGCCACCAGCGACCCGATGGTTTCAGATACGCAGTATTTT. Amino acid sequence: CATSDPMVSDTQYF.

The chain combines TRBV27 with TRBJ2-2, with D uncertain. Trimming removed 1 base from V and 5 bases from J, with 5 bases in between. Germline lookup yields CDR1 MNHEY and CDR2 SMNVEV (reference sequence). The CDR3 consists of 13 residues. CDR3 loop: CASSLLLTGELFF. The CDR3 DNA follows: TGTGCCAGCAGTTTATTATTGACCGGGGAGCTGTTTTTT.

This rearrangement joins TRBV25-1 to TRBJ2-7; 8 nucleotides line up with TRBD2. The CDR3 is 15 amino acids. The germline CDR1 and CDR2 sequences are MGHDK and SYGVNS. With 4 bases clipped from V and 3 bases from J, the junction kept 8 bases outside the gene matches. The CDR3 DNA reads TGTGCCAGCAGTGGGGGTAGCGGGACCGGCTACGAGCAGTACTTC. Residues: CASSGGSGTGYEQYF.

V and J are TRBV28 and TRBJ2-7; TRBD1 might be the D (5 bases). The CDR3 extends over 12 amino acids. The V gene's germline CDR1 is MDHEN and CDR2 SYDVKM. Trimming stripped 6 bases from V and 9 bases from J, with 15 bases between. CDR3 coding DNA: TGTGCCAGCAGCGCCTGGGGCACAGCGCAGTACTTC. This gives the protein CASSAWGTAQYF.

This clonotype was counted a few times. This chain connects TRBV30 to TRBJ1-4; 8 positions agree with TRBD1. CDR3 length: 14 amino acids. The germline gives CDR1 GTSNPN, CDR2 SVGIG (reference sequence). After removal of 2 bases from V and 8 bases from J, the junction contained 7 bases not matched to a gene. The CDR3: CAWSSNRGEEKLFF. The CDR3 DNA follows: TGTGCCTGGAGTTCAAACAGGGGGGAAGAAAAACTGTTTTTT.

The J gene is TRBJ1-5, the V gene TRBV3-1; D may be TRBD1 (5 bases). The CDR3 is 14 amino acids. Looked up from germline, CDR1 is LGHDT and CDR2 is YNNKEL (reference sequence). V lost 6 bases and J lost 3, with 12 bases in between. The CDR3 bases are TGTGCCAGCAGTAGCAGGGCGGACAATCAGCCCCAGCATTTT. Its translation is CASSSRADNQPQHF.

This clonotype was seen more than once but under ten times. The CDR3: CASSELHGGELFF. The CDR3 DNA is TGTGCCAGCAGTGAACTACATGGCGGGGAGCTGTTTTTT. This chain joins TRBV2 and TRBJ2-2; D gene ambiguous. The CDR3 sequence is 13 residues long. CDR1 and CDR2 from the germline V gene are SNHLY and FYNNEI. Trimming removed 2 bases from V and 7 bases from J, with 8 bases in between.

This clonotype was observed a few times. The chain links TRBV3-1 to TRBJ1-4; D is possibly TRBD1 (5 bases). The germline V gene encodes CDR1 LGHDT and CDR2 YNNKEL (reference sequence). V lost 2 bases, J lost 8 bases, and 12 bases lay in between. The CDR3 loop spans 14 amino acids. The CDR3 spells CASSQNEGREKLFF. For the CDR3, the DNA is TGTGCCAGCAGCCAAAATGAGGGGAGGGAAAAACTGTTTTTT.

This chain connects TRBV3-1 to TRBJ2-7; D not certain. CDR1 LGHDT and CDR2 YNNKEL come from the germline V gene (reference sequence). V lost 0 bases, J lost 3 bases, and 12 bases lay in between. This CDR3 is built from 15 residues. The CDR3 loop is CASSQDAQTFYEQYF. CDR3 DNA: TGTGCCAGCAGCCAAGACGCGCAGACATTCTACGAGCAGTACTTC.